This TCR beta chain was profiled in a study of cytomegalovirus exposure and HLA in healthy donors. The germline gives CDR1 LNHDA, CDR2 SQIVND (reference sequence). Trimming removed 6 bases from V and 9 bases from J, with 14 bases in between. CDR3 length: 12 residues. The method was immunoSEQ multiplex PCR; TCRdb's version includes in-frame clones alone and lacks a portion of them. The sample has roughly 75,000 clones; approximately 94% are singletons. For this clone: The antigen remains undetermined.

Findings and caveats of the study: Among TCR sequences, most were rare, though some public TCRs appeared in many donors. The tendency of first-cohort TCR clusters to co-occur in the roughly 130 validation repertoires emerged from a later analysis.

Sequencing was performed on PBMCs. The receptor comes from a woman in her late teens or twenties in good health and CMV-seropositive. The rearrangement joins TRBV19 to TRBJ1-2; possible D gene TRBD1, 5 bases. CDR3 bases: TGTGCCAGTAGACACGAAGGGGCACGCTACACCTTC. This gives the protein CASRHEGARYTF. Together with reference TRBV19 and TRBJ1-2, the CDR3 gives the full variable domain: DGGITQSPKYLFRKEGQNVTLSCEQNLNHDAMYWYRQDPGQGLRLIYYSQIVNDFQKGDIAEGYSVSREKKESFPLTVTSAQKNPTAFYLCASRHEGARYTFGSGTRLTVV.